This T cell receptor (beta chain) was retrieved from a study of blood T cell repertoires in COVID-19 (dated by TCRdb to 2018 to 2020). Regarding the complete study: Collaborator samples came from the United States, Italy and Spain and covered acute and convalescent phases of COVID-19. Where available, HLA class I and class II types were obtained from metadata supplied by the sample provider rather than from assay-based typing. The dataset comprised deeply sampled blood TCRbeta repertoires from subjects exposed to, actively infected with, or recovered from COVID-19. The repertoires were made available in a free public database intended to serve as a resource for research on the immune response to SARS-CoV-2. The sample metadata nearly always contained a de-identified subject ID, COVID-19 status, age in years and sex. Samples were obtained from the ongoing ImmuneRACE study (first 160 participants) and from over a thousand subjects provided by 6 global collaborators. The prospective study material was composed of cDNA or gDNA derived from T cells, B-cell-depleted T cells, or PBMCs.

Each collaborating institution followed its own protocols to collect whole blood in K2EDTA tubes. Collaborator samples were shipped for TCRbeta analysis as frozen whole blood, isolated PBMCs, or DNA extracted from either sample type. A word on this clone: The target of this receptor is not known. Base qualities are not provided; no much larger clone lies one nucleotide away.

The full study reports these points: How much clinical and demographic metadata was included differed by source and by participant, and the metadata was provided uncurated.

The immunoSEQ Assay, a bias-controlled multiplex PCR, was used to amplify TCRbeta CDR3 regions from genomic DNA. Per the authors' processing: Within the assay, amplification of reference gene primers was used to estimate how many nucleated cells each sample contained. Sequence reads were collapsed and filtered to measure the absolute abundance of every unique TCRbeta CDR3 rearrangement. For each sample, productive Simpson clonality was calculated as the square root of Simpson's diversity index across productive rearrangements. TCRdb retrieved this table from immuneACCESS and kept in-frame rearrangements only. Not all clones are present; in checked studies, unresolved V genes account for under half, and no reason is known for the remainder. The V and J calls and clone size come from that table; D and trimming were worked out from the DNA. The sample table holds about 160,000 clones, of which 75% to 90% were seen once. The ten top clones hold about 4% of the sample.

For CDR1 and CDR2, the germline V gene lists MGHRA and YSYEKL. The CDR3, cysteine through phenylalanine, is 13 amino acids long. Left in the record is the CDR3 DNA by itself, 39 bases read in frame from the first base. The junction shows trimming of 4 bases on V and 2 bases on J, and the gene matches do not reach 1 base of it. The receptor comes from a woman aged 55-70 years with active or convalescent COVID-19. The rearranged chain carries TRBV4-1 and TRBJ2-7; the central 8 bases match TRBD1. Sequencing input: peripheral blood. The bases are TGCGCCAGCAGCCTACAGGGGGCCTACGAGCAGTACTTC. Its protein product is CASSLQGAYEQYF.